The 5 T cell receptor beta chains below were found in one sample sequenced in a study of neurological immune-mediated disorders. Time point: technical triplicate 1. TCRdb re-analysed the 5' RACE reads in MiXCR, keeping a single row per CDR3 protein. The data show tens of thousands of distinct CDR3 sequences, about 13% seen once. The sample was CD4+ T cells from blood. These receptors were collected from a female donor with HTLV-1-associated myelopathy (HAM/TSP).

This clonotype is classed as medium-sized. The chain has TRBV10-3 and TRBJ1-1; maybe TRBD1 (5 bases). Trimming removed 2 bases at V and 3 bases at J, with 10 bases between. Germline V CDR1 and CDR2: ENHRY, SYGVKD. This CDR3 spans 14 amino acids. CDR3 sequence reads: CAISEGGDHTEAFF. The CDR3 nucleotides are TGTGCCATCAGTGAGGGAGGGGACCACACTGAAGCTTTCTTT.

This clonotype was counted ten times or more. This chain uses TRBV6-5 with TRBJ2-2, with 7 bases fitting TRBD1. V lost 2 bases, J lost 0 bases, and 6 bases stayed unmatched. Germline CDR1 reads MNHEY; CDR2 reads SVGAGI. This CDR3 contains 17 residues. CDR3 sequence (DNA): TGTGCCAGCAGTTACCGGTCGCAGGGGGCGAACACCGGGGAGCTGTTTTTT. Protein sequence: CASSYRSQGANTGELFF.

This clonotype was detected only a few times. Possible read error: a much larger clone is one base away. J is TRBJ2-7 and V is TRBV14; D unclear. The V gene lost 4 bases and the J gene lost 6 bases, with 16 bases spanning the gap. CDR3 length: 14 residues. CDR1 and CDR2 (germline): SGHDN, FVKESK. This CDR3 is CASSPFQVGGEQYF. CDR3 nucleotides: TGTGCCAGCAGCCCCTTCCAGGTGGGTGGCGAGCAGTACTTC.

This clonotype was seen at least ten times. The chain carries TRBV5-1 and TRBJ1-2, with 7 bases identical to TRBD1. CDR1 and CDR2 (germline): SGHRS, YFSETQ. The CDR3 totals 17 residues. Unmatched junction bases numbered 19, after V lost 5 bases and J lost 6 bases. CDR3 in amino acids: CASRLIFRDSSRNGYTF. CDR3 nucleotide sequence: TGCGCCAGCAGGCTCATTTTCCGGGACAGCTCCCGAAATGGCTACACCTTC.

Many counts were recorded for this clonotype. The chain is built from TRBV20-1 and TRBJ2-5; TRBD2 aligns across 10 bases. This CDR3 is built from 18 residues. The germline V gene has CDR1 DFQATT and CDR2 SNEGSKA (reference sequence). The J segment lost 5 bases and the V segment lost 3 bases, leaving 18 bases of the junction unmatched. CDR3 residues: CSASDASGGAPILETQYF. The CDR3 DNA reads TGCAGTGCTAGTGATGCTAGCGGGGGCGCGCCTATATTGGAGACCCAGTACTTC.